This TCR beta chain was captured by sequencing in a study of cytomegalovirus exposure and HLA in healthy donors. CDR3 length: 15 amino acids. J was trimmed by 2 bases and V by 4 bases; bases with no gene match: 8. Per the germline V gene, CDR1 is SGHDT and CDR2 is YYEEEE. The validation cohort, a group of 130 or so subjects, included the donors and was separate from the approximately 650-subject first cohort. Study results and caveats: Investigators reported 150 to 200 TCR beta chains as tied to cytomegalovirus.

Assay used: immunoSEQ multiplex PCR; TCRdb lists only in-frame clones, some missing. In the table there are more than 200,000 clones, roughly 87% of which are singletons. As concerns this clone: The antigen remains undetermined.

The sequenced sample was PBMCs. This chain links TRBV5-6 with TRBJ2-7; 8 nucleotides align to TRBD1. This sequence was found in a man in his late teens or twenties in good health and CMV-seropositive. CDR3 residues: CASSEGTGETYEQYF. In DNA, the CDR3 is TGTGCCAGCAGCGAGGGGACAGGCGAGACCTACGAGCAGTACTTC.